This is a list of T cell receptor beta chains from one sample in a study of blood T cell repertoires in COVID-19. The assay was immunoSEQ multiplex PCR, and TCRdb's table has in-frame clones only and misses some. The sample has around 280,000 clones, approximately 83% seen once. The sample was peripheral blood. Source of these receptors: a woman between 25 and 40 years old who had recovered from COVID-19. CDR3s include the opening cysteine and the closing phenylalanine or tryptophan. D genes are given only for firm matches. A clone size is listed for some rows: how often the clone was seen (once, few, many), or a class if it is expanded.

d_gene	v_gene	abundance	j_gene	CDR3aa	CDR3nt
TRBD1	TRBV7-9	-	TRBJ2-7	CASSSKTGGIYEQYF	TGTGCCAGCAGCTCAAAGACAGGGGGAATTTACGAGCAGTACTTC
-	TRBV7-9	-	TRBJ2-4	CASSPDRFDLAKNIQYF	TGTGCCAGCAGCCCCGACAGGTTCGACCTAGCCAAAAACATTCAGTACTTC
TRBD1	TRBV7-3	-	TRBJ2-1	CASSSTRTGAYNEQFF	TGTGCCAGCAGCTCTACAAGGACAGGCGCCTACAATGAGCAGTTCTTC
-	TRBV7-9	few	TRBJ1-2	CASSSSPSPGNYGYTF	TGTGCCAGCAGCTCCAGCCCCTCCCCGGGGAACTATGGCTACACCTTC
-	TRBV6-4	-	TRBJ1-1	CASSETEWNTEAFF	TGTGCCAGCAGTGAGACAGAATGGAACACTGAAGCTTTCTTT
TRBD1	TRBV19	-	TRBJ1-2	CASSPPGSGTGANYGYTF	TGTGCCAGTAGTCCTCCCGGCTCCGGGACAGGGGCCAACTATGGCTACACCTTC
-	TRBV5-4	-	TRBJ2-7	CASSRKSGGDSYEQYF	TGTGCCAGCAGCAGGAAGAGCGGCGGGGATTCATACGAGCAGTACTTC
-	TRBV6-1	few	TRBJ2-5	CASSERADQETQYF	TGTGCCAGCAGTGAAAGAGCGGACCAAGAGACCCAGTACTTC
TRBD2	TRBV6-2/TRBV6-3	-	TRBJ2-5	CASSLGLAGQTQYF	TGTGCCAGCAGTCTGGGTCTAGCGGGCCAGACCCAGTACTTC
-	TRBV5-4	-	TRBJ2-3	CASSLGSRAPDTQYF	TGTGCCAGCAGCTTGGGGTCGAGGGCCCCAGATACGCAGTATTTT
TRBD1	TRBV6-5	-	TRBJ1-2	CASHRGKGDGYTF	TGTGCCAGCCACAGGGGCAAGGGGGATGGCTACACCTTC
TRBD1	TRBV5-8	once	TRBJ1-2	CASRRPGQGAGYTF	TGTGCCAGCAGACGGCCGGGACAGGGTGCTGGCTACACCTTC
TRBD1	TRBV6-5	-	TRBJ1-5	CASSFWDRGNQPQHF	TGTGCCAGCAGCTTCTGGGACAGGGGCAATCAGCCCCAGCATTTT
-	TRBV6-5	-	TRBJ1-1	CASSYLKTGLNTEAFF	TGTGCCAGCAGTTACCTTAAGACAGGCTTGAACACTGAAGCTTTCTTT
-	TRBV5-4	-	TRBJ1-2	CASSLVGAANYGYTF	TGTGCCAGCAGCTTGGTGGGGGCAGCTAACTATGGCTACACCTTC
-	TRBV7-2	once	TRBJ1-2	CASSLGGYENYGYTF	TGTGCCAGCAGCTTAGGAGGGTATGAAAACTATGGCTACACCTTC
-	TRBV2	once	TRBJ1-2	CASSVFLGSGGYTF	TGTGCCAGCAGTGTTTTTTTGGGCTCTGGGGGCTACACCTTC
TRBD1	TRBV20-1	-	TRBJ1-2	CSASKGADYGYTF	TGCAGTGCTAGTAAGGGGGCAGACTATGGCTACACCTTC
TRBD1	TRBV12-3/TRBV12-4	-	TRBJ2-7	CASSFRTGSEQYF	TGTGCCAGCAGTTTCAGGACAGGGAGCGAGCAGTACTTC
TRBD2	TRBV5-6	-	TRBJ2-5	CASSLWRGTSGHRQETQYF	TGTGCCAGCAGCCTCTGGAGGGGGACTAGCGGACACCGCCAAGAGACCCAGTACTTC
-	TRBV2	-	TRBJ2-1	CASSKNAGMDNEQFF	TGTGCCAGCAGCAAGAACGCGGGGATGGATAATGAGCAGTTCTTC
-	TRBV5-1	once	TRBJ2-2	CASSLDSWELFF	TGCGCCAGCAGCTTGGACAGTTGGGAGCTGTTTTTT
-	TRBV4-1	-	TRBJ1-1	CASSQPRASTEAFF	TGCGCCAGCAGCCAACCCAGGGCCAGCACTGAAGCTTTCTTT
TRBD1	TRBV7-9	-	TRBJ2-7	CASSLTGGGGEQYF	TGTGCCAGCAGCTTAACAGGGGGCGGTGGGGAGCAGTACTTC
-	TRBV7-2	-	TRBJ1-3	CASSLGGRGGSGNTIYF	TGTGCCAGCAGCTTAGGAGGGAGGGGAGGCTCTGGAAACACCATATATTTT
TRBD2	TRBV11-1	-	TRBJ2-2	CASSPSGRAMGELFF	TGTGCCAGCAGCCCTAGCGGGAGGGCCATGGGGGAGCTGTTTTTT
-	TRBV5-4	few	TRBJ1-2	CASSLSEAYGYTF	TGTGCCAGCAGCTTGTCGGAGGCCTATGGCTACACCTTC
-	TRBV18	-	TRBJ2-7	CASSPSGGAGEQYF	TGTGCCAGCTCACCATCTGGAGGGGCGGGGGAGCAGTACTTC
-	TRBV5-1	-	TRBJ2-1	CASSFVEDSSSYNEQFF	TGCGCCAGCAGCTTTGTAGAGGACTCGAGCTCCTACAATGAGCAGTTCTTC
-	TRBV6-5	-	TRBJ1-6	CASKRQEGTPLHF	TGTGCCAGCAAAAGACAGGAAGGAACACCCCTCCACTTT
TRBD1	TRBV19	once	TRBJ2-1	CASSRTGTNNEQFF	TGTGCCAGTAGCCGGACAGGGACAAACAATGAGCAGTTCTTC
-	TRBV9	-	TRBJ1-2	CASSVDRLGSYTF	TGTGCCAGCAGCGTGGACAGATTGGGTTCCTACACCTTC
TRBD1	TRBV5-5	-	TRBJ2-2	CASSRSAGTGGFTGELFF	TGTGCCAGCAGCAGAAGCGCCGGGACAGGGGGGTTCACCGGGGAGCTGTTTTTT
-	TRBV5-1	once	TRBJ1-1	CASSSPFGEAFF	TGCGCCAGCAGCTCGCCATTCGGTGAAGCTTTCTTT
TRBD1	TRBV19	-	TRBJ1-4	CASRRQGATNEKLFF	TGTGCCAGCAGGCGTCAGGGGGCGACTAATGAAAAACTGTTTTTT
TRBD1	TRBV19	-	TRBJ1-2	CASMPQGQGVDGYTF	TGTGCCAGTATGCCTCAGGGACAGGGGGTGGATGGCTACACCTTC
-	TRBV29-1	-	TRBJ1-3	CSVEDSYTGSGNTIYF	TGCAGCGTTGAAGATAGCTACACAGGCTCTGGAAACACCATATATTTT
TRBD1	TRBV7-6	-	TRBJ1-4	CASSLEGTGSEKLFF	TGTGCCAGCAGCTTAGAAGGGACAGGGTCTGAAAAACTGTTTTTT
-	TRBV18	-	TRBJ1-1	CASSPRPGEGAEAFF	TGTGCCAGCTCACCACGGCCAGGGGAAGGGGCTGAAGCTTTCTTT
-	TRBV6-5	-	TRBJ1-2	CASSYSLSGLYGYTF	TGTGCCAGCAGTTACTCTCTTTCAGGGCTCTATGGCTACACCTTC
-	TRBV7-9	-	TRBJ1-4	CASSRREGNEKLFF	TGTGCCAGCAGCCGGCGGGAGGGGAATGAAAAACTGTTTTTT
TRBD1	TRBV5-4	-	TRBJ2-5	CASMRDRQETQYF	TGTGCCAGCATGCGGGACAGGCAAGAGACCCAGTACTTC
TRBD1	TRBV5-1	-	TRBJ2-7	CASSLGQARGYEQYF	TGCGCCAGCAGCCTAGGACAGGCGAGGGGCTACGAGCAGTACTTC
TRBD1	TRBV10-2	-	TRBJ1-1	CASSGSTGSTEAFF	TGCGCCAGCAGTGGCTCGACAGGGAGCACTGAAGCTTTCTTT
-	TRBV7-6	-	TRBJ1-3	CASGDRSSGNTIYF	TGTGCCAGCGGCGACAGATCCTCTGGAAACACCATATATTTT
-	TRBV18	-	TRBJ1-6	CASSPRGGSPLHF	TGTGCCAGCTCACCTCGGGGGGGTTCACCCCTCCACTTT
-	TRBV4-1	-	TRBJ1-1	CASEATDGAFF	TGCGCCAGCGAGGCGACTGACGGAGCTTTCTTT
-	TRBV28	-	TRBJ1-3	CASSLVAGSYNTIYF	TGTGCCAGCAGTTTAGTTGCAGGGTCATATAACACCATATATTTT
-	TRBV7-3	few	TRBJ2-2	CASSVGPRGNTGELFF	TGTGCCAGCAGCGTCGGCCCTAGGGGAAACACCGGGGAGCTGTTTTTT
-	TRBV4-1	-	TRBJ2-7	CASSLGSSSYEQYF	TGCGCCAGCAGCCTCGGTAGTAGCTCCTACGAGCAGTACTTC
-	TRBV18	-	TRBJ1-2	CASSPSRATYGYTF	TGTGCCAGCTCACCCTCCAGGGCTACCTATGGCTACACCTTC
-	TRBV5-1	-	TRBJ2-1	CASSLEGDQYNEQFF	TGCGCCAGCAGCTTGGAGGGAGATCAGTACAATGAGCAGTTCTTC
TRBD1	TRBV6-5	-	TRBJ1-2	CASSFRGPGGYTF	TGTGCCAGCAGTTTCAGGGGGCCGGGTGGCTACACCTTC
-	TRBV3-1/TRBV3-2	-	TRBJ1-2	CASSHLTIYGYTF	TGTGCCAGCAGCCACTTGACAATTTATGGCTACACCTTC
-	TRBV13	-	TRBJ2-2	CASSRRWVQNTGELFF	TGTGCCAGCAGCCGGAGGTGGGTCCAGAACACCGGGGAGCTGTTTTTT